This T cell receptor beta chain was sequenced during a study of T-cell reconstitution after alpha-beta-depleted transplantation in children. Study conclusions and caveats: From surviving recipient T cells and thymic progenitors came the high day-60 TCRbeta diversity observed in some patients. T-cell counts and diversity at one year following transplant were attributed mainly to newly produced T cells. About two months after transplant, alpha-beta T cells reportedly came from several hundred expanded graft clones.

Unique molecular identifiers were built into the TCRbeta library. MiXCR, run by TCRdb on the PCR reads, gives a single entry per CDR3 protein. The repertoire has about 870,000 distinct CDR3 sequences, less than 20% of them found once; the top ten carry about 4.6%. This clonotype was seen a handful of times. The antigen is unknown. This CDR3 comprises 17 residues. Germline values: CDR1 MNHEY, CDR2 SVGEGT. The V gene lost 7 bases and the J gene lost 0 bases, with 16 bases spanning the gap. This specimen consisted of PBMCs, mostly from graft donor cells, obtained 360 days after TCRalphabeta/CD19-depleted stem cell transplant. The sequence came from a male patient younger than 18 who had a stem cell transplant for acute lymphoblastic leukemia, so the T cells may come from the graft donor. The rearrangement links TRBV6-2 or TRBV6-3 to TRBJ2-6, with D tentatively TRBD1 (5 bases). As DNA, the CDR3 is TGTGCCAGCACCGGACATGGCACCAACTCTGGGGCCAACGTCCTGACTTTC. Protein sequence: CASTGHGTNSGANVLTF.